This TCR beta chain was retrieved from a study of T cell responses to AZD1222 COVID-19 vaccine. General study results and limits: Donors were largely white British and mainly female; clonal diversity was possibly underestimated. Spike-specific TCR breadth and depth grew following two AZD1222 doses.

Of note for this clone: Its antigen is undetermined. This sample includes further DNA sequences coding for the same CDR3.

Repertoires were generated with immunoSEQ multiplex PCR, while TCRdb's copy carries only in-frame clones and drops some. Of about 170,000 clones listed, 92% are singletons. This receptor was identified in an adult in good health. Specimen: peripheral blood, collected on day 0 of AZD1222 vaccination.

The CDR3 region is CASSLNTGELFF. The CDR3 DNA reads as TGTGCCAGCAGTTTAAACACCGGGGAGCTGTTTTTT. The rearrangement links TRBV28 to TRBJ2-2; D is unclear. Germline V gene lookup returns CDR1 MDHEN and CDR2 SYDVKM. The CDR3 length is 12 residues. V lost 2 bases and J 2 bases, leaving 0 bases between the germline ends. Complete variable domain (other parts from reference TRBV28 and TRBJ2-2): DVKVTQSSRYLVKRTGEKVFLECVQDMDHENMFWYRQDPGLGLRLIYFSYDVKMKEKGDIPEGYSVSREKKERFSLILESASTNQTSMYLCASSLNTGELFFGEGSRLTVL.